This T cell receptor (beta chain) was profiled in a study of T cells in tumors after PD-1 blockade. The V and J ends lost 3 bases and 1 base respectively, with 10 bases between them. There are 14 residues in the CDR3. The V gene's germline CDR1 is SGDLS and CDR2 YYNGEE. Clones were sequenced by immunoSEQ multiplex PCR, and TCRdb holds only the in-frame ones, with some missing. The table shows about 15,000 clones, with roughly 70% occurring only once. The specimen comprised tumor tissue, sampled after anti-PD-1 treatment. This clonotype was sampled from a human donor with cutaneous squamous cell carcinoma. The V gene is TRBV9, the J gene TRBJ1-1; D is possibly TRBD1 (5 bases). CDR3 protein: CASSGQSPNTEAFF. As DNA, the CDR3 is TGTGCCAGCAGCGGACAGAGCCCGAACACTGAAGCTTTCTTT. The full variable domain, with the rest looked up from reference TRBV9 and TRBJ1-1, is DSGVTQTPKHLITATGQRVTLRCSPRSGDLSVYWYQQSLDQGLQFLIQYYNGEERAKGNILERFSAQQFPDLHSELNLSSLELGDSALYFCASSGQSPNTEAFFGQGTRLTVV.